Each of the 7 T cell receptor beta chains below was sequenced from the same sample in a study of T cells in Graves' hyperthyroidism and ophthalmopathy. Amplification targeted TCR beta CDR3 regions from RNA transcripts. A set of HTBI primers served as the primers for a first-round RT-PCR of the TCR CDR3. TCRdb passed the multiplex PCR reads through MiXCR, listing each CDR3 protein once. This repertoire shows around 720,000 distinct CDR3 sequences, 30% to 40% found once; its top ten account for around 30%. Sequencing was carried out using blood. The receptors derive from a woman between 35 and 50 years old with Graves' hyperthyroidism.

This clonotype was recorded many times. The genes are TRBV7-2 and TRBJ2-7, with D uncertain. Trimming took off 3 bases at V and 2 bases at J, with 14 bases between the two ends. The CDR3 has 15 amino acids. Germline-derived CDR1 and CDR2 are SGHTA and FQGNSA. The CDR3, as DNA: TGTGCCAGCAGCTTGTCTGGGGAATGGCCCTACGAGCAGTACTTC. Translated: CASSLSGEWPYEQYF.

This chain links TRBV7-4 with TRBJ2-5, with 9 nucleotides matching TRBD1. V shed 3 bases and J 4 bases; nucleotides not matched to a gene: 9. In germline, CDR1 is SGHVT, CDR2 SQSDAQ. This CDR3 is built from 16 residues. CDR3 DNA: TGTGCCAGCAGCTTCGCGGGGGCGGGACAGGGAGAGACCCAGTACTTC. Encoded protein: CASSFAGAGQGETQYF.

This clonotype showed up many times. The chain links TRBV20-1 to TRBJ2-7; D may match TRBD1 or TRBD2 (6 bases each). The V end lost 6 bases, the J end lost 4 bases, and 16 bases lay between the germline ends. The CDR3 contains 13 residues. Germline lookup yields CDR1 DFQATT and CDR2 SNEGSKA (reference sequence). CDR3 in amino acids: CSASQGGPYEQYF. The DNA for the CDR3 is TGCAGTGCATCACAGGGAGGTCCTTACGAGCAGTACTTC.

This clonotype was counted at least ten times. The V call is TRBV7-2, the J call TRBJ2-5, with unresolved D. This CDR3 has 11 residues. CDR1 is SGHTA and CDR2 is FQGNSA in the germline V gene. Trimming cost V 5 bases and J 6 bases, with 7 bases left between them. In nucleotides, the CDR3 is TGTGCCAGCAGCCCTGACCAGACCCAGTACTTC. Amino acid sequence: CASSPDQTQYF.

This clonotype was recorded a few times. This rearrangement joins TRBV6-5 to TRBJ1-2; D ambiguous. CDR3 length: 14 residues. The V gene's germline CDR1 is MNHEY and CDR2 SVGAGI. V was clipped by 0 bases and J by 3 bases, with 8 bases between them. The CDR3 bases are TGTGCCAGCAGTTACTCGACCCCTGACTATGGCTACACCTTC. Translating it yields CASSYSTPDYGYTF.

The V call is TRBV7-8, the J call TRBJ1-5, with TRBD1 matching over 8 bases. There are 16 residues in the CDR3. The V and J ends lost 3 bases and 4 bases, in that order; junction bases with no gene match: 8. Germline assignment: CDR1 SGHVS and CDR2 FQNEAQ. As DNA, the CDR3 is TGTGCCAGCAGCTTTTTCAGGGGGCGTCCTAATCAGCCCCAGCATTTT. Translation: CASSFFRGRPNQPQHF.

The rearrangement uses TRBV12-3 or TRBV12-4 and TRBJ1-1; TRBD1 matches 7 bases. The CDR3 has 15 amino acids. The V segment lost 1 base and the J segment 4 bases; nucleotides outside the gene matches: 6. CDR3 sequence: CASSLGQGGSTEAFF. The CDR3 DNA is TGTGCCAGCAGTTTAGGGCAGGGGGGTAGCACTGAAGCTTTCTTT.